A selection of T cell receptor beta chains follows, all from one sample in a study of spatial heterogeneity in lung cancer. TCRdb used MiXCR to reprocess the 5' RACE reads, holding one entry per CDR3 protein. This sample has 95,000 to 130,000 distinct CDR3 sequences, with 10% to 15% found just once. Sequenced material: PBMCs, taken at follow-up. The receptors here all came from a male donor with early-stage non-small cell lung cancer. Both conserved end residues are part of each CDR3. Fields, in order: J gene, clone size, V gene, CDR3 protein. Clone sizes are given selectively: once, few, many, or a class where the clone is expanded.

j_call: TRBJ2-2
clone_size: -
v_call: TRBV23-1
cdr3_aa: CASRNLGAGGATGELFF

j_call: TRBJ2-2
clone_size: -
v_call: TRBV30
cdr3_aa: CAWSVLNLRRDRLGHLFF

j_call: TRBJ2-1
clone_size: -
v_call: TRBV27
cdr3_aa: CASSFTGYNEQFF

j_call: TRBJ1-4
clone_size: many
v_call: TRBV5-1
cdr3_aa: CASSSGTGHEKLFF

j_call: TRBJ2-7
clone_size: many
v_call: TRBV7-2
cdr3_aa: CASSLHYEQYF

j_call: TRBJ1-4
clone_size: few
v_call: TRBV5-6
cdr3_aa: CASSSQPGYANEKLFF

j_call: TRBJ1-3
clone_size: -
v_call: TRBV20-1
cdr3_aa: CSAPSGAFSGPIYF

j_call: TRBJ2-1
clone_size: many
v_call: TRBV15
cdr3_aa: CATSRPLRRGTEQFF

j_call: TRBJ1-5
clone_size: many
v_call: TRBV27
cdr3_aa: CASSEGRGQPQHF

j_call: TRBJ1-2
clone_size: many
v_call: TRBV29-1
cdr3_aa: CSVKPGGYGYTF

j_call: TRBJ1-5
clone_size: -
v_call: TRBV19
cdr3_aa: CASRRDTTNQPQHF

j_call: TRBJ2-1
clone_size: few
v_call: TRBV5-1
cdr3_aa: CASRNGQGALEREQFF

j_call: TRBJ2-5
clone_size: -
v_call: TRBV12-3/TRBV12-4
cdr3_aa: CASSWLAEETQYF

j_call: TRBJ1-2
clone_size: -
v_call: TRBV2
cdr3_aa: CATTPRLANYGYTF

j_call: TRBJ1-2
clone_size: many
v_call: TRBV7-9
cdr3_aa: CASSPKSGSLYGYTF

j_call: TRBJ2-5
clone_size: many
v_call: TRBV28
cdr3_aa: CASSLTSGGRVETQYF

j_call: TRBJ2-5
clone_size: -
v_call: TRBV20-1
cdr3_aa: CSLQRGGPEETQYF

j_call: TRBJ1-1
clone_size: many
v_call: TRBV6-5
cdr3_aa: CASKQGFMNTEAFF

j_call: TRBJ2-2
clone_size: -
v_call: TRBV5-1
cdr3_aa: CASSLLGQGATGELFF

j_call: TRBJ2-5
clone_size: many
v_call: TRBV20-1
cdr3_aa: CSASHRPPRETQYF

j_call: TRBJ2-7
clone_size: few
v_call: TRBV28
cdr3_aa: CASNDGIDGQYF

j_call: TRBJ2-7
clone_size: many
v_call: TRBV28
cdr3_aa: CASSSLGQGYEQYF

j_call: TRBJ2-3
clone_size: -
v_call: TRBV5-1
cdr3_aa: CASNLDNTDTQYF

j_call: TRBJ1-1
clone_size: few
v_call: TRBV30
cdr3_aa: CAWSVGQLTEAFF

j_call: TRBJ2-3
clone_size: few
v_call: TRBV5-5
cdr3_aa: CASSLEGQGADTQYF

j_call: TRBJ1-5
clone_size: few
v_call: TRBV7-2
cdr3_aa: CASSREQGALGQPQHF

j_call: TRBJ2-7
clone_size: -
v_call: TRBV5-4
cdr3_aa: CASSLNWGPYEQYF

j_call: TRBJ2-7
clone_size: many
v_call: TRBV27
cdr3_aa: CASSFGTGREQYF

j_call: TRBJ2-1
clone_size: many
v_call: TRBV7-9
cdr3_aa: CASSRPGTGWFNEQFF

j_call: TRBJ2-2
clone_size: many
v_call: TRBV10-3
cdr3_aa: CASGQGYDTGELFF

j_call: TRBJ2-1
clone_size: -
v_call: TRBV7-2
cdr3_aa: CASTRTEGSNEQFF

j_call: TRBJ1-2
clone_size: many
v_call: TRBV27
cdr3_aa: CASSPSTGASNNYGYTF

j_call: TRBJ2-5
clone_size: -
v_call: TRBV20-1
cdr3_aa: CSARVAEETQYF

j_call: TRBJ2-5
clone_size: -
v_call: TRBV20-1
cdr3_aa: CSAQGLATETQYF

j_call: TRBJ2-1
clone_size: -
v_call: TRBV3-1
cdr3_aa: CASSQERLLYNEQFF

j_call: TRBJ2-7
clone_size: -
v_call: TRBV6-1
cdr3_aa: CASRTGTDYEQYF

j_call: TRBJ2-2
clone_size: -
v_call: TRBV7-9
cdr3_aa: CASMGNTGELFF

j_call: TRBJ2-1
clone_size: -
v_call: TRBV6-5
cdr3_aa: CASSFGQGPYEQFF

j_call: TRBJ1-1
clone_size: many
v_call: TRBV29-1
cdr3_aa: CSVGTDRYTEAFF

j_call: TRBJ1-2
clone_size: few
v_call: TRBV7-2
cdr3_aa: CASSLGQAGGYTF

j_call: TRBJ2-4
clone_size: once
v_call: TRBV5-1
cdr3_aa: CASGQGAQGAKNIQYF

j_call: TRBJ2-5
clone_size: -
v_call: TRBV2
cdr3_aa: CASSALSRSLAETQYF

j_call: TRBJ1-1
clone_size: many
v_call: TRBV29-1
cdr3_aa: CSVTYYGTGPNTEAFF

j_call: TRBJ2-7
clone_size: few
v_call: TRBV5-1
cdr3_aa: CASSLRVLGQGNEQYF

j_call: TRBJ2-7
clone_size: -
v_call: TRBV28
cdr3_aa: CASRSFQGQGADEQYF